The 2 T cell receptor beta chains below were found in one sample sequenced in a study of blood T cell repertoires in COVID-19. Repertoires were generated with immunoSEQ multiplex PCR, while TCRdb's copy carries only in-frame clones and drops some. The table shows fewer than 400,000 clones, with approximately 90% occurring only once. Sequenced input: PBMCs or T cells enriched from blood (not recorded which). These receptors all stem from a woman aged 45-59 years who had recovered from COVID-19.

The table lists this clone with a count of one. The rearrangement links TRBV7-2 to TRBJ1-5; maybe TRBD1 (5 bases). V was trimmed by 1 base and J by 5 bases, leaving 9 bases between them. CDR1 is SGHTA, CDR2 FQGNSA, per germline. The CDR3 is 14 amino acids. The CDR3 spells CASSLEGLDQPQHF. DNA for the CDR3: TGTGCCAGCAGCTTAGAGGGGCTGGATCAGCCCCAGCATTTT. Based on the CDR3 plus reference TRBV7-2 and TRBJ1-5, the full variable domain is GAGVSQSPSNKVTEKGKDVELRCDPISGHTALYWYRQSLGQGLEFLIYFQGNSAPDKSGLPSDRFSAERTGGSVSTLTIQRTQQEDSAVYLCASSLEGLDQPQHFGDGTRLSIL.

About this clone: The sample contains more than one DNA sequence encoding this CDR3. The chain recombines TRBV12-3 or TRBV12-4 with TRBJ1-2; D not resolved. With 3 bases removed from V and 7 bases from J, the gap between germline ends came to 9 bases. CDR3 size: 12 residues. The CDR3 loop is CASSFSEGGYTF. The CDR3 bases are TGTGCCAGCAGTTTCTCAGAGGGTGGCTACACCTTC.